This T cell receptor beta chain was obtained from a study of blood T cell repertoires in COVID-19 (dated by TCRdb to 2018 to 2021). Context from the whole study: Samples from collaborators originated in the United States, Italy and Spain and spanned both the acute and convalescent phases of COVID-19. The prospective study material was composed of cDNA or gDNA derived from T cells, B-cell-depleted T cells, or PBMCs. Deeply sampled blood TCRbeta repertoires from subjects exposed to, actively infected with, or recovered from COVID-19 were included in the dataset. The repertoires were released in a freely available public database intended as a resource for research on the immune response to SARS-CoV-2. The samples were drawn from the first 160 participants of the ongoing ImmuneRACE study and from about 1,200 subjects provided by 6 global collaborators. Sample metadata almost always included a de-identified subject ID, COVID-19 status, age in years and sex. Where HLA class I and class II types were available, the types were taken from metadata supplied by the sample provider, not from assay-based typing. The study at large found these results: The quantity of clinical and demographic metadata differed by source and by participant and was supplied without curation.

Between the V and J ends, shortened by 2 bases and 8 bases respectively, the junction contains 12 bases. CDR1 is given as LNHDA and CDR2 as SQIVND, both from the germline V gene (reference sequence). From the cysteine through the phenylalanine, the CDR3 covers 13 amino acids. The entry retains the CDR3 DNA only, 39 bases that are in frame from base 1. Whole blood was collected in K2EDTA tubes by collaborating institutions according to the institutions' own protocols. For TCRbeta analysis, collaborators shipped samples in one of three forms: frozen whole blood, isolated PBMCs, or DNA extracted from either of those sample types. With respect to this clone: There is no known antigen for this receptor. Per-nucleotide qualities are absent, and no much larger clonotype sits a single base away.

TCRbeta CDR3 regions were amplified from genomic DNA by means of the immunoSEQ Assay, a bias-controlled multiplex PCR. Under the source paper's analysis protocol: Within the assay, amplification of reference gene primers was used to estimate how many nucleated cells each sample contained. To quantify the absolute abundance of each unique TCRbeta CDR3 rearrangement, sequence reads were collapsed and filtered. Productive Simpson clonality was computed per sample as the square root of Simpson's diversity index over productive rearrangements. What TCRdb holds here is the immuneACCESS table cut down to in-frame rearrangements. Part of the clones is not present; checked against another copy, under half of the missing clones reflect an unresolved V gene, and the others are unexplained. For V, J and clone size, that table is used; D and trimming come from the DNA. The sample has about 93,000 clones on record, about 80% of them singletons. The ten largest clones represent 15% to 20% of the sample.

The chain uses TRBV19 and TRBJ1-2, with no reliable assignment of the D segment. The sample consisted of peripheral blood. The receptor was derived from a human donor in a cohort sampled during active COVID-19. The CDR3 reads CASSITGRGGYTF. The DNA reads TGTGCCAGTAGTATAACCGGCAGAGGCGGCTACACCTTC. Reference TRBV19 and TRBJ1-2 proteins supply the regions before and after the CDR3; the full variable domain is: DGGITQSPKYLFRKEGQNVTLSCEQNLNHDAMYWYRQDPGQGLRLIYYSQIVNDFQKGDIAEGYSVSREKKESFPLTVTSAQKNPTAFYLCASSITGRGGYTFGSGTRLTVV.